A single sample gave rise to the 24 T cell receptor beta chains below, sequenced in a study of T cell repertoires in cytomegalovirus infection. TCRdb fed the reads into MiXCR, producing one record per CDR3 protein. Found here are more than 200,000 distinct CDR3 sequences, 9.1% of them singletons; the top ten hold more than 12%. Sequencing was performed on PBMCs. The receptors originated from a human donor in good health (CMV status not recorded). Some clones in this sample may be carry-over from other donors' samples.

This clonotype was counted between two and nine times. The rearrangement joins TRBV7-2 to TRBJ2-1; D unclear. The CDR3 has 12 residues. Per the germline V gene, CDR1 is SGHTA and CDR2 is FQGNSA. V was cut by 5 bases and J by 7 bases, with 9 bases left in between. The CDR3 region has the DNA TGTGCCAGCAGCCCCCCTGGAAATGAGCAGTTCTTC. It encodes CASSPPGNEQFF.

The chain uses TRBV19 and TRBJ2-1; perhaps TRBD2 as D (6 bases). Germline CDR1 is LNHDA and CDR2 is SQIVND (reference sequence). The CDR3 sequence is 16 residues long. V lost 5 bases and J 3 bases, leaving 17 bases between the germline ends. The CDR3 loop reads CASSETGTGRYNEQFF. The CDR3 bases are TGTGCCAGTAGTGAAACCGGGACTGGACGCTACAATGAGCAGTTCTTC.

This clonotype appeared many times. This chain connects TRBV20-1 to TRBJ1-1; TRBD1 matches at 7 bases. The CDR3 totals 13 residues. Germline CDR1 reads DFQATT; CDR2 reads SNEGSKA (reference sequence). J lost 1 base, V lost 6 bases, and 5 bases had no gene match. The CDR3 loop reads CSAQDRQNTEAFF. The CDR3 DNA follows: TGCAGTGCCCAGGACAGGCAGAACACTGAAGCTTTCTTT.

The rearrangement joins TRBV6-6 to TRBJ1-4, with a weak D call TRBD1 (6 bases). The germline V and J ends were trimmed by 5 bases and 14 bases, with 15 bases remaining between them. This CDR3 spans 12 amino acids. Per the germline V gene, CDR1 is MNHNY and CDR2 is SVGAGI (reference sequence). The CDR3: CASSPNYRVLFF. The CDR3, as DNA: TGTGCCAGCAGTCCGAACTACAGGGTGCTGTTTTTT.

At least ten counts were recorded for this clonotype. This rearrangement joins TRBV20-1 to TRBJ1-5; TRBD1 is a possible D gene (5 bases). This CDR3 contains 16 residues. The germline V and J ends were trimmed by 6 bases and 2 bases, with 20 bases remaining between them. Germline CDR1 is DFQATT and CDR2 is SNEGSKA (reference sequence). The CDR3, as DNA: TGCAGTGCGGCAATTGGGGGAGGGGATCGCAATCAGCCCCAGCATTTT. The encoded protein is CSAAIGGGDRNQPQHF.

In its sample, this clonotype was seen many times. The chain employs TRBV11-2 and TRBJ2-7; 7 bases line up with TRBD2. The CDR3 runs 15 residues. Germline-derived CDR1 and CDR2 are SGHAT and FQNNGV. The trim removed 5 bases at V and 3 bases at J, leaving 10 bases unmatched. The CDR3 reads CASSPFQWDYYEQYF. CDR3 bases: TGTGCCAGCAGCCCCTTTCAGTGGGACTACTACGAGCAGTACTTC.

In its sample, this clonotype was seen many times. The gene calls are TRBV20-1 and TRBJ2-3, with D maybe TRBD1 (5 bases). The V gene lost 5 bases and the J gene lost 2 bases, with 20 bases spanning the gap. Germline V gene data show CDR1 as DFQATT and CDR2 as SNEGSKA (reference sequence). The CDR3 loop spans 16 amino acids. The CDR3 DNA sequence: TGCAGTGCTCCTCTTGGGGCGACCCTCCACACAGATACGCAGTATTTT. It translates to CSAPLGATLHTDTQYF.

This clonotype was counted ten times or more. The chain combines TRBV7-2 with TRBJ2-5; no reliable D call. Germline V gene lookup returns CDR1 SGHTA and CDR2 FQGNSA. V was trimmed by 5 bases and J by 2 bases, leaving 12 bases between them. This CDR3 is built from 14 residues. The CDR3 DNA sequence: TGTGCCAGCAGCACCGTGTTTGTACAAGAGACCCAGTACTTC. This translates into CASSTVFVQETQYF.

J is TRBJ1-4 and V is TRBV20-1; 11 bases fit TRBD1. Trimming cost V 6 bases and J 4 bases; bases outside gene matches: 10. The V gene's germline CDR1 is DFQATT and CDR2 SNEGSKA (reference sequence). The CDR3 has 16 amino acids. The CDR3 protein is CSAVWDRGILNEKLFF. In DNA form, the CDR3 reads TGCAGTGCGGTTTGGGACAGGGGGATACTTAATGAAAAACTGTTTTTT.

This clonotype occurred once. The chain couples TRBV7-9 to TRBJ1-5, with a possible D match to TRBD1 (6 bases). The CDR3 contains 16 residues. Germline V gene data show CDR1 as SEHNR and CDR2 as FQNEAQ (reference sequence). Deletions cut 1 base from V and 6 bases from J, with 16 bases between. In DNA form, the CDR3 reads TGTGCCAGCAGCTTAGGGACAGAGATAATACGTCAGCCCCAGCATTTT. The encoded protein is CASSLGTEIIRQPQHF.

V and J are TRBV20-1 and TRBJ2-7; D gene ambiguous. The germline V gene encodes CDR1 DFQATT and CDR2 SNEGSKA (reference sequence). The ends were cut back, 6 bases at V and 5 bases at J, with 17 bases in the middle. The CDR3 has 13 amino acids. The DNA of the CDR3 is TGCAGTGCCAGAAGGACCCCAAGCGACGAGCAGTACTTC. The encoded protein is CSARRTPSDEQYF.

CDR3 coding DNA: TGTGCCAGCAGCTTAGTGGTCCAGGGAGATACGCAGTATTTT. Amino acids: CASSLVVQGDTQYF. The chain employs TRBV7-2 and TRBJ2-3; tentative D call: TRBD1 (5 bases). V gave up 1 base and J gave up 5 bases, with 10 bases separating them. The CDR3 contains 14 residues. Germline CDR1 and CDR2: SGHTA and FQGNSA.

This clonotype has more than one count but fewer than ten. The chain has TRBV7-2 and TRBJ2-2; D possibly uses TRBD1 or TRBD2 (5 bases each). Germline V CDR1 and CDR2: SGHTA, FQGNSA. The ends were cut back, 6 bases at V and 6 bases at J, with 14 bases in the middle. The length of the CDR3 is 14 residues. This CDR3 is CASRSQGTAGELFF. CDR3 coding DNA: TGTGCCAGCAGGTCCCAAGGGACGGCCGGGGAGCTGTTTTTT.

This clonotype was observed many times. This chain uses TRBV7-2 with TRBJ1-1; the D is unclear. The CDR3 is 13 residues long. CDR1 is SGHTA and CDR2 is FQGNSA in the germline V gene. Trimming cost V 2 bases and J 1 base, with 5 bases left between them. DNA for the CDR3: TGTGCCAGCAGCTTAATGAGGAACACTGAAGCTTTCTTT. Translated: CASSLMRNTEAFF.

This clonotype was counted many times. This chain uses TRBV6-1 with TRBJ1-3; TRBD1 aligns across 8 bases. The germline V gene encodes CDR1 MNHNS and CDR2 SASEGT. The length of the CDR3 is 17 residues. The V gene end was trimmed by 5 bases and the J gene end by 0 bases; junction bases not matched to a gene: 9. The CDR3 DNA sequence: TGTGCCAGCAGTTTAACAGGGGGTCAACTCTCTGGAAACACCATATATTTT. Translating gives CASSLTGGQLSGNTIYF.

This clonotype appeared many times. This CDR3 reads CASSQSIGGASYEQYF. In nucleotides, the CDR3 is TGCGCCAGCAGTCAATCGATCGGGGGGGCATCCTACGAGCAGTACTTC. This chain links TRBV23-1 with TRBJ2-7; 8 positions agree with TRBD2. TRBV23-1 is an ORF, with its function uncertain. Unmatched junction bases numbered 5, after V lost 0 bases and J lost 1 base. The CDR3 sequence is 16 residues long.

The chain has TRBV19 and TRBJ2-2, with D perhaps matching TRBD1 (6 bases). This CDR3 has 14 amino acids. Germline V gene lookup returns CDR1 LNHDA and CDR2 SQIVND (reference sequence). Trimming shortened V by 4 bases and J by 3 bases, and 9 bases separated the two germline ends. The CDR3 is CASSTSGDTGELFF. CDR3 bases: TGTGCCAGTAGTACATCAGGGGACACCGGGGAGCTGTTTTTT.

Many counts were recorded for this clonotype. This chain uses TRBV7-9 with TRBJ2-7, with a tentative D call TRBD2 (6 bases). V lost 5 bases and J 5 bases, leaving 16 bases between the germline ends. Per germline, CDR1 SEHNR and CDR2 FQNEAQ (reference sequence). The CDR3 loop spans 14 amino acids. The CDR3 nucleotides are TGTGCCAGCAGCCTGAGCGGGCCGACCGACGAGCAGTACTTC. Protein sequence: CASSLSGPTDEQYF.

The table lists this clonotype with a count of one. The chain carries TRBV30 and TRBJ2-7; D gene ambiguous. Per the germline V gene, CDR1 is GTSNPN and CDR2 is SVGIG (reference sequence). CDR3 length: 17 residues. The V gene lost 0 bases and the J gene lost 0 bases, with 18 bases spanning the gap. DNA of the CDR3: TGTGCCTGGAGTGTACTACCCGTCCCGTCAGCCTCCTACGAGCAGTACTTC. It specifies CAWSVLPVPSASYEQYF. The variable domain in full, with the rest retrieved from reference TRBV30 and TRBJ2-7, is SQTIHQWPATLVQPVGSPLSLECTVEGTSNPNLYWYRQAAGRGLQLLFYSVGIGQISSEVPQNLSASRPQDRQFILSSKKLLLSDSGFYLCAWSVLPVPSASYEQYFGPGTRLTVT.

The table lists this clonotype with many counts. V gene TRBV7-2 combines with J gene TRBJ2-6; D is possibly TRBD2 (5 bases). The CDR3 consists of 15 residues. From germline, CDR1 is SGHTA and CDR2 FQGNSA. The germline V and J ends were trimmed by 5 bases and 4 bases, with 12 bases remaining between them. The CDR3 region has the DNA TGTGCCAGCAGCCGTCGCGGGTGGGGGGCCAACGTCCTGACTTTC. Translated, it gives CASSRRGWGANVLTF.

This clonotype was detected many times. This sequence joins TRBV6-1 and TRBJ1-1; D perhaps matches TRBD1 (6 bases). Germline V gene data show CDR1 as MNHNS and CDR2 as SASEGT. The germline V and J ends were trimmed by 2 bases and 6 bases, with 13 bases remaining between them. The CDR3 contains 14 residues. The CDR3 sequence: CASSEKGGRAEAFF. The CDR3 DNA is TGTGCCAGCAGTGAAAAAGGGGGACGGGCTGAAGCTTTCTTT.

There are many counts of this clonotype. This chain uses TRBV7-6 with TRBJ2-3, with D perhaps TRBD2 (7 bases). This CDR3 is built from 15 residues. V lost 6 bases, J lost 9 bases, and 22 bases lay in between. CDR1 and CDR2 from the germline V gene are SGHVS and FNYEAQ. In DNA, the CDR3 is TGTGCCAGCAGTGTAGAGGGGGGGGGGCCGAGAACGCAGTATTTT. It specifies CASSVEGGGPRTQYF.

This clonotype was picked up a small number of times. The chain employs TRBV20-1 and TRBJ2-7; weak D call: TRBD2 (5 bases). The V gene's germline CDR1 is DFQATT and CDR2 SNEGSKA (reference sequence). Deletions cut 3 bases from V and 4 bases from J, with 13 bases between. The CDR3 has 13 residues. Written as DNA, the CDR3 is TGCAGTGCTAGCGGGAAGGTCGTGTACGAGCAGTACTTC. Protein sequence: CSASGKVVYEQYF.

This clonotype was found many times. The chain combines TRBV7-2 with TRBJ2-7, with D perhaps being TRBD1 or TRBD2 (5 bases each). The V end lost 4 bases, the J end lost 1 base, and 14 bases lay between the germline ends. Germline V CDR1 and CDR2: SGHTA, FQGNSA. The CDR3 spans 15 residues. CDR3 sequence reads: CASSSLGTRSYEQYF. Written as DNA, the CDR3 is TGTGCCAGCAGCTCCCTTGGGACCCGATCCTACGAGCAGTACTTC.